The T cell receptor beta chain under discussion was sequenced for a study of PD-1 blockade in classical Hodgkin lymphoma. Each patient experienced a relapse that followed autologous stem cell transplantation, and brentuximab vedotin exposure varied. Details on this clone: Its matching antigen is unknown.

The method was immunoSEQ multiplex PCR; TCRdb's version includes in-frame clones alone and lacks a portion of them. Of 13,000 to 15,000 clones detected, about 80% appear once; the ten largest clones hold roughly 4.2%. General study findings and limits: Complete responders had baseline diversity similar to newly diagnosed patients.

The CDR3 contains 15 residues. Per germline, CDR1 SGHTA and CDR2 FQGTGA. The ends lost 1 base at V and 4 bases at J; junction bases unmatched: 5. This clonotype was sampled from a human donor with classical Hodgkin lymphoma. The sample was peripheral blood mononuclear cells (PBMCs), taken at baseline. J is TRBJ2-5 and V is TRBV7-3; 8 positions match TRBD1. The chain's CDR3 is CASSLRTGKGETQYF. The CDR3 nucleotides read TGTGCCAGCAGCTTAAGGACAGGGAAGGGAGAGACCCAGTACTTC.